The sequence of this TCR beta chain was determined in a study of cytomegalovirus exposure and HLA in healthy donors. PCR involved 60 Vbeta and 13 Jbeta primers. Libraries were prepared by immunoSEQ multiplex PCR; TCRdb keeps only in-frame clonotypes and omits some of them. The profile covers tens of thousands of clones, with roughly 80% appearing a single time and roughly 1.1% taken by the ten largest. In the case of this clone: Its antigen is still unknown.

The study, taken as a whole, reports: Common viral pathogens seemed to be connected with several of the most significant clusters, according to a later analysis. Across donors, presence/absence analyses took sequencing depth to be roughly uniform.

The V end lost 3 bases, the J end lost 5 bases, and 16 bases lay between the germline ends. The CDR3 extends over 15 amino acids. In germline, CDR1 is ENHRY, CDR2 SYGVKD. This chain links TRBV10-3 with TRBJ2-5, with D perhaps matching TRBD2 (7 bases). The sequenced material came from PBMCs. This clonotype originated in a girl aged 2-9 years in good health and CMV-seropositive. The CDR3 loop is CAISDGRGGFETQYF. DNA of the CDR3: TGTGCCATCAGTGACGGTAGGGGGGGTTTTGAGACCCAGTACTTC.